The rows below give T cell receptor beta chains drawn from one sample of a study of CD8 T cells in cerebrospinal fluid in Alzheimer's disease. TCRdb reprocessed the 10x single-cell sequencing reads and reports one entry per CDR3 protein, with no DNA. Its table lists roughly 1,400 distinct CDR3 sequences. Sequenced sample: cerebrospinal fluid. The receptors derive from a human donor with mild cognitive impairment. CDR3s include the opening cysteine and the closing phenylalanine or tryptophan. Some rows have no size entry. The others give once, few or many, or a class for an expanded clone.

CASSLELAGGRKETQYF TRBJ2-5 medium-sized TRBV5-1
CASSQGGAPSSGYTF TRBJ1-2 medium-sized TRBV3-1
CASSGIGVYEQYF TRBJ2-7 medium-sized TRBV6-1
CAIRGGQGLNEQFF TRBJ2-1 - TRBV10-3
CASSLEQGLNQPQHF TRBJ1-5 medium-sized TRBV7-2
CASRALGAAQYF TRBJ2-3 medium-sized TRBV2
CASSQETGASVGNQPQHF TRBJ1-5 large TRBV3-1
CASSSGTGQSGYTF TRBJ1-2 large TRBV6-6
CASSADRGNMNTEAFF TRBJ1-1 medium-sized TRBV27
CASSQDPALGYTF TRBJ1-2 large TRBV3-1
CSALGDALKYNSPLHF TRBJ1-6 medium-sized TRBV20-1
CASSTGLATNEKLFF TRBJ1-4 large TRBV7-9
CASGRDSWGNEQFF TRBJ2-1 medium-sized TRBV12-3/TRBV12-4
CASSSFGDLQETQYF TRBJ2-5 - TRBV7-9
CASSAWSGGTLGTGELFF TRBJ2-2 medium-sized TRBV28
CASTKGRHNQPQHF TRBJ1-5 large TRBV5-6
CSASRILSGGTYSNQPQHF TRBJ1-5 medium-sized TRBV20-1
CASRGQLNSPLHF TRBJ1-6 medium-sized TRBV2
CASSPTGGQPQHF TRBJ1-5 medium-sized TRBV18
CASRTSDIAKNIQYF TRBJ2-4 medium-sized TRBV2
CASSIRYDEQFF TRBJ2-1 medium-sized TRBV19
CASSRTGSSPAFF TRBJ1-1 large TRBV14
CASSQASGGITDTQYF TRBJ2-3 medium-sized TRBV4-2
CASSLLSSAFEQFF TRBJ2-1 medium-sized TRBV12-3/TRBV12-4
CSVNLPGAAAQYF TRBJ2-5 medium-sized TRBV29-1